Described below is a single TCR beta chain sequence and its context. These data come from a study of blood T cell repertoires in COVID-19. Study details: Acute and convalescent COVID-19 samples came from the United States, Italy and Spain. In each case, the material was cDNA or gDNA derived from T cells, B-cell-depleted T cells, or PBMCs.

Original handling: Reference gene primer amplification in the assay estimated nucleated cell counts. Produced via immunoSEQ multiplex PCR; TCRdb's table is partial and in-frame only. That table supplies the V and J calls and clone size; D and trimming were determined from the DNA. The sample lists 140,000 to 150,000 clones, roughly four fifths occurring once. The sample consisted of peripheral blood. The TCR comes from a human donor with acute or convalescent COVID-19. The donor label of this sample is uncertain.

CDR3 region: CASSEEGGPNSPLHF. CDR3 sequence (DNA): TGTGCCAGCAGTGAAGAGGGAGGGCCGAATTCACCCCTCCACTTT. This sequence joins TRBV2 and TRBJ1-6; no reliable D call. V dropped 1 base and J dropped 7 bases, with 11 bases sitting between them. Germline V gene lookup returns CDR1 SNHLY and CDR2 FYNNEI. This CDR3 is 15 amino acids long.